Below, 15 T cell receptor beta chains from the same sample are listed, as sequenced in a study of vaccination and CD4 T cells after COVID-19. These TCRs are of unknown antigen specificity. The treatment here: roughly ten-day PBMC culture with coronavirus spike peptide pools or control peptides (ViraFEST assay). The Oncomine TCR Beta short-read assay was applied to DNA of cultured CD4+ T cells. Each CDR3 protein gets one entry after TCRdb re-called the PCR reads with MiXCR. The sample consists of about 8,500 distinct CDR3 sequences, about three fifths of them appearing once. Sequencing input: CD4+ T cells from blood, cultured in vitro. The origin of the receptors is a human donor who had recovered from COVID-19.

This chain links TRBV7-8 with TRBJ1-2; tentatively, D is TRBD1 (6 bases). Germline V gene sequence: CDR1 SGHVS, CDR2 FQNEAQ. Trimming stripped 5 bases from V and 8 bases from J, with 9 bases between. The CDR3 sequence is 11 residues long. In nucleotides, the CDR3 is TGTGCCAGCAGCCTTGGACAGGGCTACACCTTC. It specifies CASSLGQGYTF.

The chain joins TRBV6-5 to TRBJ2-5; D may be TRBD1 or TRBD2 (5 bases each). This CDR3 spans 14 amino acids. Germline loops: CDR1 MNHEY, CDR2 SVGAGI. V lost 2 bases to trimming and J lost 4 bases, with 11 bases between them. The CDR3 sequence is CASSYSGGGETQYF. CDR3 DNA: TGTGCCAGCAGTTACAGTGGGGGTGGAGAGACCCAGTACTTC.

This clonotype was counted only a few times. The chain has TRBV10-1 and TRBJ2-7; a weak D match, TRBD1 (6 bases). Trimming took off 6 bases at V and 2 bases at J, with 11 bases between the two ends. The CDR3 covers 13 residues. Germline loops: CDR1 WNHNN, CDR2 SYGVQD (reference sequence). The CDR3 is CASRWQGPYEQYF. DNA for the CDR3: TGCGCCAGCAGGTGGCAGGGGCCCTACGAGCAGTACTTC.

The chain has TRBV7-9 and TRBJ1-2; D is unresolved. The CDR3 runs to 13 residues. The germline V gene has CDR1 SEHNR and CDR2 FQNEAQ (reference sequence). The V gene lost 8 bases and the J gene lost 0 bases, with 10 bases spanning the gap. CDR3 coding DNA: TGTGCCAGCCAGCGGCAGCCTAACTATGGCTACACCTTC. Protein product: CASQRQPNYGYTF. The full variable domain, in which reference TRBV7-9 and TRBJ1-2 provide the parts outside the CDR3, is DTGVSQNPRHKITKRGQNVTFRCDPISEHNRLYWYRQTLGQGPEFLTYFQNEAQLEKSRLLSDRFSAERPKGSFSTLEIQRTEQGDSAMYLCASQRQPNYGYTFGSGTRLTVV.

The J gene is TRBJ2-7, the V gene TRBV20-1; unclear D gene. The V and J ends lost 1 base and 0 bases respectively, with 7 bases between them. Germline assignment: CDR1 DFQATT and CDR2 SNEGSKA (reference sequence). The CDR3 is 13 residues long. CDR3 region: CSARAPISYEQYF. The DNA of the CDR3 is TGCAGTGCTAGAGCCCCTATCTCCTACGAGCAGTACTTC.

V gene TRBV15 combines with J gene TRBJ1-2; D possibly corresponds to TRBD1 (5 bases). The CDR3 consists of 14 residues. Deletions cut 0 bases from V and 6 bases from J, with 11 bases between. The germline gives CDR1 LNHNV, CDR2 YYDKDF (reference sequence). CDR3 protein: CATSRDSRVNGYTF. The CDR3, as DNA: TGTGCCACCAGCAGAGATTCCAGGGTGAATGGCTACACCTTC.

The genes are TRBV24-1 and TRBJ1-2; D remains ambiguous. The germline V gene encodes CDR1 KGHDR and CDR2 SFDVKD. This CDR3 is 14 amino acids long. The ends were cut back, 5 bases at V and 0 bases at J, with 9 bases in the middle. The CDR3 spells CATSAVTTNYGYTF. The CDR3 DNA is TGTGCCACCAGTGCCGTGACAACTAACTATGGCTACACCTTC.

The rearrangement uses TRBV28 and TRBJ2-7; no clear D. V was trimmed by 1 base and J by 2 bases, leaving 6 bases between them. Germline assignment: CDR1 MDHEN and CDR2 SYDVKM. This CDR3 contains 13 residues. CDR3 DNA: TGTGCCAGCAGTTTATTAGGGCCCTACGAGCAGTACTTC. This sequence encodes CASSLLGPYEQYF.

The chain couples TRBV4-3 to TRBJ1-2, with 10 bases lining up with TRBD1. In germline, CDR1 is LGHNA, CDR2 YSLEER. V shed 2 bases and J 4 bases; nucleotides not matched to a gene: 1. The CDR3 runs 14 residues. The CDR3 nucleotides read TGCGCCAGCAGCCAAAGGGACAGGGGCTATGGCTACACCTTC. It codes for CASSQRDRGYGYTF.

The chain links TRBV20-1 to TRBJ1-2; D is unclear. This CDR3 has 12 amino acids. CDR1 and CDR2 (germline): DFQATT, SNEGSKA (reference sequence). V dropped 3 bases and J dropped 5 bases, with 10 bases sitting between them. CDR3 bases: TGCAGTGCTAGGTTCGAGGCGTATGGCTACACCTTC. This encodes CSARFEAYGYTF.

In nucleotides, the CDR3 is TGTGCCTCCGGGACATCGAGGGGCTACACCTTC. This translates into CASGTSRGYTF. The rearrangement links TRBV28 to TRBJ1-2; a weak D match, TRBD1 (6 bases). Deletions cut 11 bases from V and 8 bases from J, with 15 bases between. The CDR3 spans 11 residues. Per the germline V gene, CDR1 is MDHEN and CDR2 is SYDVKM.

This clonotype has only a few counts. This chain uses TRBV7-2 with TRBJ2-5; maybe TRBD1 (6 bases). Deletions cut 1 base from V and 1 base from J, with 10 bases between. CDR1 is SGHTA, CDR2 FQGNSA, per germline. This CDR3 region has 15 residues. This chain's CDR3 is CASSLGGHPQETQYF. The CDR3 bases are TGTGCCAGCAGCTTAGGGGGACATCCCCAAGAGACCCAGTACTTC.

This clonotype turned up a few times. The rearrangement joins TRBV15 to TRBJ1-6, with D perhaps TRBD1 (5 bases). Looked up from germline, CDR1 is LNHNV and CDR2 is YYDKDF (reference sequence). V lost 3 bases, J lost 9 bases, and 15 bases lay in between. The length of the CDR3 is 15 residues. As DNA, the CDR3 is TGTGCCACCAGCAGGGGGGGGAACGGCGTTTCACCCCTCCACTTT. This sequence encodes CATSRGGNGVSPLHF.

This sequence joins TRBV7-3 and TRBJ1-1, with 7 bases aligning to TRBD1. The CDR3 sequence is 14 residues long. Germline loops: CDR1 SGHTA, CDR2 FQGTGA. Trimming at V came to 3 bases and at J to 1 base, leaving 2 bases not matched to a gene. CDR3 sequence reads: CASSLTGPNTEAFF. CDR3 coding DNA: TGTGCCAGCAGCTTGACAGGGCCGAACACTGAAGCTTTCTTT.

V is TRBV10-3 and J is TRBJ2-7, with a weak D call TRBD1 (5 bases). The CDR3 loop spans 16 amino acids. Germline loops: CDR1 ENHRY, CDR2 SYGVKD. V was trimmed by 2 bases and J by 2 bases, leaving 16 bases between them. The CDR3 reads CAISEPWTPSAYEQYF. The CDR3 bases are TGTGCCATCAGTGAGCCCTGGACACCTTCTGCCTACGAGCAGTACTTC.